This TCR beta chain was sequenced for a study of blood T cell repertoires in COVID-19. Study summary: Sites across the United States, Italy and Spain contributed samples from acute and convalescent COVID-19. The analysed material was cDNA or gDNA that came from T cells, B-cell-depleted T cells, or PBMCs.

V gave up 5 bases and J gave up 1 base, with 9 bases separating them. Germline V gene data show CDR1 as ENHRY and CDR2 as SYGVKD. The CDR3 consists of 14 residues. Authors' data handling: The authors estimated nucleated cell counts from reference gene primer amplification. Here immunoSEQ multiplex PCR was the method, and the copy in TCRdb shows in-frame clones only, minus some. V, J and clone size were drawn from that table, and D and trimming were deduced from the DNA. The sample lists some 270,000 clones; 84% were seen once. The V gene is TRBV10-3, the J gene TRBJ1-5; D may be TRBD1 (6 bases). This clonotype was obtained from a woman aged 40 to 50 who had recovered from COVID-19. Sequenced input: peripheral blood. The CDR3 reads CAISSGESNQPQHF. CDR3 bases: TGTGCCATCAGTTCAGGGGAAAGCAATCAGCCCCAGCATTTT.